The clone carrying this TCR beta chain turned up a few times. Antigen: not known. Nominally healthy donors were sampled, though unrecorded immune exposures were likely. The source of the sample is a study of cytomegalovirus exposure and HLA in healthy donors. Study outcomes and limitations: In a later analysis, most CMV-associated TCR beta chains appeared HLA-restricted. Owing to their indistinguishability, certain V segments, notably TRBV6-2 and TRBV6-3, were excluded.

Per the germline V gene, CDR1 is LGHNA and CDR2 is YNFKEQ. J was trimmed by 4 bases and V by 7 bases; bases with no gene match: 0. This CDR3 comprises 11 residues. The PCR was carried out with 60 Vbeta primers and 13 Jbeta primers. Here immunoSEQ multiplex PCR was the method, and the copy in TCRdb shows in-frame clones only, minus some. The sample lists 130,000 or so clones, around 80% seen once, with 5% to 6% in the top ten. The sequence was obtained from a man aged 25 to 45 in good health and CMV-seronegative. The sample comprised PBMCs. The rearrangement links TRBV4-2 to TRBJ1-1; 7 bases map to TRBD1. For the CDR3, the DNA is TGTGCCAGCACAGGGGGCACTGAAGCTTTCTTT. The encoded protein is CASTGGTEAFF.